This TCR beta chain was documented in a study of cytomegalovirus exposure and HLA in healthy donors. Study in general: From donors who were HLA-typed, an early data release held about 89 million unique TCRs.

Germline values: CDR1 SGHKS, CDR2 YYEKEE (reference sequence). This CDR3 contains 14 residues. The ends lost 0 bases at V and 9 bases at J; junction bases unmatched: 1. Worth noting for this clone: The antigen is not known.

The PCR ran on 60 Vbeta and 13 Jbeta primers. Profiled with immunoSEQ multiplex PCR; TCRdb holds only in-frame clones, not every one. Of some 190,000 clones in the sample, 82% were seen once. Study-level findings and limits: TCR beta V- and J-gene trimming was later associated with a missense DCLRE1C variant. Most of the TCR beta V segments (in an earlier analysis) were productive either about 90% or about 30% of the time. Most subjects' HLA-A and HLA-B alleles were reportedly predicted from TCR beta sequences.

This clonotype was obtained from a man in his forties in good health and CMV-seronegative. This chain links TRBV5-5 with TRBJ2-1; 12 positions agree with TRBD2. Sequencing was carried out using PBMCs. CDR3 region: CASSLGLAGVEQFF. CDR3 DNA: TGTGCCAGCAGCTTGGGACTAGCGGGAGTTGAGCAGTTCTTC.